Reported below is one TCR beta chain. No antigen is known for it. Trimming shortened V by 4 bases and J by 3 bases, and 11 bases separated the two germline ends. Per the germline V gene, CDR1 is SGHRS and CDR2 is YFSETQ. The length of the CDR3 is 14 residues. Method: immunoSEQ multiplex PCR; TCRdb's copy keeps in-frame clones and lacks some. The table lists about 2.5 million clones, 92% of them singletons. This entry belongs to a study of shared clonotypes between healthy human individuals. Study information: CD4 naive and CD4 memory each took three plates per donor, while CD8 naive took two and CD8 memory one. Study-level points and caveats: Memory subsets had estimated richness that was generally smaller than that of naive subsets. Clonotypes shared by all four donors outscored non-shared clonotypes in generation probability. At large depth, rarefaction still showed sorted-subset sequencing to be incomplete.

The sample was naive CD4+ T cells from PBMCs. Subset meaning: CD45RA+ positively selected. The sequence was obtained from a young man in good health. Some clones in this sample may be carry-over from other donors' samples. The rearrangement uses TRBV5-1 and TRBJ2-1; D is possibly TRBD2 (6 bases). The CDR3 region has the DNA TGCGCCAGCAGCGGCGGGACCTACTACAATGAGCAGTTCTTC. Translated, it gives CASSGGTYYNEQFF.